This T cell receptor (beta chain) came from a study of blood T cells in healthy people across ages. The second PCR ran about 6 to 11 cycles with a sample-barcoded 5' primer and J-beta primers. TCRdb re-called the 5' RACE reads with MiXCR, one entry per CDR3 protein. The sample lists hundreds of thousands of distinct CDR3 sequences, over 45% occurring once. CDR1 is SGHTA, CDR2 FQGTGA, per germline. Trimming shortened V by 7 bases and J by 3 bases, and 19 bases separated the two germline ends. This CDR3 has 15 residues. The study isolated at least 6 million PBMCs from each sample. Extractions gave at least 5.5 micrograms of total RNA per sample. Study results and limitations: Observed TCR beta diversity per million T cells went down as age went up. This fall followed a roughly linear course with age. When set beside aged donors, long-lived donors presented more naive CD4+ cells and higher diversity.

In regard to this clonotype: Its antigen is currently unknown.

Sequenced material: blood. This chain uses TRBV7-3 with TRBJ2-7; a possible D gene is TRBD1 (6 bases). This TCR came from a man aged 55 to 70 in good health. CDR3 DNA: TGTGCCAGCACAGGCGGGCAGGGGCCTATCTACGAGCAGTACTTC. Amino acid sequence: CASTGGQGPIYEQYF. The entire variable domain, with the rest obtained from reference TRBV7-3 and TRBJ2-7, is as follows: GAGVSQTPSNKVTEKGKYVELRCDPISGHTALYWYRQSLGQGPEFLIYFQGTGAADDSGLPNDRFFAVRPEGSVSTLKIQRTERGDSAVYLCASTGGQGPIYEQYFGPGTRLTVT.